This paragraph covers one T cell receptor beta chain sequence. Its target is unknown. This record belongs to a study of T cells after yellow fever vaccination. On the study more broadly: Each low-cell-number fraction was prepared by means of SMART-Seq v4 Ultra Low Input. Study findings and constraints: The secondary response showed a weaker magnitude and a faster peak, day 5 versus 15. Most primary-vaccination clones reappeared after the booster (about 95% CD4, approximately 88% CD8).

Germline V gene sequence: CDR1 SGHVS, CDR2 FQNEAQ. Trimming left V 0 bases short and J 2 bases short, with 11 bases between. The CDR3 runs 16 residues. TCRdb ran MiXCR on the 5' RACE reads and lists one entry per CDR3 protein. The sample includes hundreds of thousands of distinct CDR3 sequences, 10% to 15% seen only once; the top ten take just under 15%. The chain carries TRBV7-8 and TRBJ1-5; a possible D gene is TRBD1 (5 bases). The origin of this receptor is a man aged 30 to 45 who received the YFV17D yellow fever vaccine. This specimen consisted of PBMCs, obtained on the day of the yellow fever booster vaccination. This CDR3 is CASSLAQGSGNQPQHF. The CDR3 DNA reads TGTGCCAGCAGCTTAGCCCAGGGTAGTGGCAATCAGCCCCAGCATTTT.